These 14 T cell receptor beta chains were all obtained from the same sample, sequenced in a study of cytomegalovirus exposure and HLA in healthy donors. Primers: 60 Vbeta forward and 13 Jbeta reverse. The protocol was immunoSEQ multiplex PCR, while the TCRdb copy is restricted to in-frame clones and leaves out a portion. The repertoire holds about 140,000 clones, with around 57% as singletons. The sample consisted of PBMCs. The receptors were gathered from a male donor in good health and CMV-seronegative.

The V gene is TRBV18, the J gene TRBJ2-3; 10 nucleotides agree with TRBD1. The CDR3 runs 15 residues. Unmatched junction bases numbered 5, after V lost 4 bases and J lost 4 bases. CDR1 KGHSH and CDR2 LQKENI come from the germline V gene. The CDR3, as DNA: TGTGCCAGCTCACGGGACAGGGGTGTTGCAGATACGCAGTATTTT. This codes for CASSRDRGVADTQYF.

This clone was seen only once. V usage is TRBV4-3 and J usage is TRBJ1-5; TRBD1 aligns across 8 bases. With 3 bases clipped from V and 1 base from J, the junction kept 2 bases outside the gene matches. CDR1 LGHNA and CDR2 YSLEER come from the germline V gene. This CDR3 is 15 amino acids long. CDR3 DNA sequence: TGCGCCAGCAGCCAGACAGGGGAGAGCAATCAGCCCCAGCATTTT. Translated: CASSQTGESNQPQHF.

The genes are TRBV27 and TRBJ1-6; no clear D. Trimming pared 11 bases from V and 3 bases from J, leaving 14 bases between. There are 14 residues in the CDR3. Germline CDR1 is MNHEY and CDR2 is SMNVEV (reference sequence). The CDR3 reads CAAGRVGYNSPLHF. In DNA, the CDR3 is TGTGCCGCGGGGAGGGTGGGCTATAATTCACCCCTCCACTTT.

The chain is built from TRBV18 and TRBJ2-7; TRBD1 aligns across 9 bases. Looked up from germline, CDR1 is KGHSH and CDR2 is LQKENI. This CDR3 has 17 amino acids. Trimming took 3 bases from V and 5 from J; bases not matched to a gene: 14. DNA of the CDR3: TGTGCCAGCTCACCGAGGGTTACCGGGACAGGGATCCACGAGCAGTACTTC. It translates to CASSPRVTGTGIHEQYF.

The V gene is TRBV15, the J gene TRBJ2-5; 9 positions match TRBD1. V lost 6 bases, J lost 4 bases, and 3 bases stayed unmatched. Germline V lookup: CDR1 LNHNV, CDR2 YYDKDF (reference sequence). There are 13 residues in the CDR3. The CDR3 loop reads CATRRTGVETQYF. The CDR3 bases are TGTGCCACCAGACGGACAGGGGTAGAGACCCAGTACTTC.

This clone showed up just a few times. Other DNA sequences within the sample encode an identical CDR3. V is TRBV6-5 and J is TRBJ1-3; unclear D gene. The V gene lost 0 bases and the J gene lost 2 bases, with 8 bases spanning the gap. This CDR3 has 15 amino acids. Germline-derived CDR1 and CDR2 are MNHEY and SVGAGI. The CDR3 region has the DNA TGTGCCAGCAGTTACTCGCGGGTTACTGGAAACACCATATATTTT. The encoded protein is CASSYSRVTGNTIYF.

This chain uses TRBV9 with TRBJ1-6; D is perhaps TRBD1 (5 bases). The CDR3 runs to 16 residues. The V and J ends lost 4 bases and 0 bases respectively, with 11 bases between them. Per the germline V gene, CDR1 is SGDLS and CDR2 is YYNGEE. Here the CDR3 reads CASSRQSSSYNSPLHF. CDR3 nucleotide sequence: TGTGCCAGCAGCAGACAGTCTAGCTCCTATAATTCACCCCTCCACTTT.

V and J are TRBV5-1 and TRBJ2-3, with 11 nucleotides matching TRBD1. The CDR3 extends over 18 amino acids. Trimming removed 2 bases from V and 1 base from J; junction bases left unmatched: 9. The germline V gene encodes CDR1 SGHRS and CDR2 YFSETQ. The CDR3 DNA reads as TGCGCCAGCAGCTTCGGGACAGGGGGTGAGACCCGCACAGATACGCAGTATTTT. This encodes CASSFGTGGETRTDTQYF.

This clone was observed a handful of times. The chain is built from TRBV19 and TRBJ2-1, with D hard to call. In germline, CDR1 is LNHDA, CDR2 SQIVND (reference sequence). The CDR3 extends over 14 amino acids. The V end lost 9 bases, the J end lost 0 bases, and 12 bases lay between the germline ends. The CDR3 reads CASDAGSSYNEQFF. CDR3 in DNA: TGTGCCAGCGACGCAGGTAGCTCCTACAATGAGCAGTTCTTC.

The V gene is TRBV28, the J gene TRBJ1-5; D possibly corresponds to TRBD1 (6 bases). Trimming shortened V by 6 bases and J by 6 bases, and 12 bases separated the two germline ends. The CDR3 consists of 13 residues. The germline V gene encodes CDR1 MDHEN and CDR2 SYDVKM. Written as DNA, the CDR3 is TGTGCCAGCAGGTCCGGGACACGTCAGCCCCAGCATTTT. Its translation is CASRSGTRQPQHF.

The chain couples TRBV5-6 to TRBJ2-5; 7 nucleotides align to TRBD2. This CDR3 region has 14 residues. Trimming at V came to 1 base and at J to 3 bases, leaving 3 bases not matched to a gene. The germline gives CDR1 SGHDT, CDR2 YYEEEE. As DNA, the CDR3 is TGTGCCAGCAGCTTGCGAGCGGGGAAAGAGACCCAGTACTTC. This encodes CASSLRAGKETQYF.

This sequence joins TRBV25-1 and TRBJ2-2; 7 bases align to TRBD1. Germline assignment: CDR1 MGHDK and CDR2 SYGVNS. The CDR3 runs to 15 residues. V dropped 3 bases and J dropped 6; count of bases not matched to a gene: 7. The CDR3, as DNA: TGTGCCAGCAGTGATTCCGGACAGGCCGCCGGGGAGCTGTTTTTT. Translation gives CASSDSGQAAGELFF. The full variable domain, rest sourced from reference TRBV25-1 and TRBJ2-2, is EADIYQTPRYLVIGTGKKITLECSQTMGHDKMYWYQQDPGMELHLIHYSYGVNSTEKGDLSSESTVSRIRTEHFPLTLESARPSHTSQYLCASSDSGQAAGELFFGEGSRLTVL.

This clone occurred a few times. The rearrangement links TRBV5-4 to TRBJ2-7; a possible D gene is TRBD1 (5 bases). This CDR3 spans 13 amino acids. From germline, CDR1 is SGHNT and CDR2 YYREEE (reference sequence). V was clipped by 4 bases and J by 0 bases, with 8 bases between them. The CDR3 DNA sequence: TGTGCCAGCAGCCTCAGGGACTCCTACGAGCAGTACTTC. Protein product: CASSLRDSYEQYF. The variable domain in full, with the rest retrieved from reference TRBV5-4 and TRBJ2-7, is ETGVTQSPTHLIKTRGQQVTLRCSSQSGHNTVSWYQQALGQGPQFIFQYYREEENGRGNFPPRFSGLQFPNYSSELNVNALELDDSALYLCASSLRDSYEQYFGPGTRLTVT.

This CDR3 is CASSDRNYGYTF. The CDR3 DNA follows: TGTGCCAGCAGCGACAGGAACTATGGCTACACCTTC. The chain carries TRBV5-8 and TRBJ1-2, with D tentatively TRBD1 (6 bases). Germline CDR1 SGHTS, CDR2 YDEGEE. The CDR3 contains 12 residues. V was pared by 4 bases and J by 2 bases, with 6 bases between.